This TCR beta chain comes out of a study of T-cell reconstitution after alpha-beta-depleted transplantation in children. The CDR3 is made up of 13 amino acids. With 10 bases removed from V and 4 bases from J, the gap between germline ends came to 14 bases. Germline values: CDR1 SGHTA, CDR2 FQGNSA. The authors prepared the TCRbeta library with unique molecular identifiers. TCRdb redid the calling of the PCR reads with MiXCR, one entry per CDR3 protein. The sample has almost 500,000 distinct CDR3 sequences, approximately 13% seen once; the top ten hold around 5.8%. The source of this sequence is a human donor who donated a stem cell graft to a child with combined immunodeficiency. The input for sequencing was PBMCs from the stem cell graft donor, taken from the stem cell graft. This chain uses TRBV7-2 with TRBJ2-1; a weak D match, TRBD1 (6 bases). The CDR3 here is CATSGRGYNEQFF. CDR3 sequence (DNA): TGTGCCACCAGTGGCAGGGGATACAATGAGCAGTTCTTC.